A selection of T cell receptor beta chains follows, all from one sample in a study of beta chain features in type 1 diabetes. The data were produced by immunoSEQ multiplex PCR, yet TCRdb's version contains in-frame clones alone and is incomplete. In the table there are 350,000 or so clones, about 19% of which are singletons. Sequenced sample: naive CD4+ T cells from blood. Receptors were obtained from a woman under 30 in good health. Each CDR3 is given with its conserved first and last residue. D genes are given only for firm matches. Only some rows state a clone size, as once, few, many or a class for expanded clones.

TRBJ2-5 | few | NA | TRBV7-2 | CASSLGRRGETQYF | TGTGCCAGCAGCTTAGGTCGCCGGGGTGAGACCCAGTACTTC
TRBJ2-1 | NA | NA | TRBV2 | CASSVFSSYNEQFF | TGTGCCAGCAGTGTGTTTAGCTCCTACAATGAGCAGTTCTTC
TRBJ2-7 | NA | TRBD1 | TRBV7-2 | CASSKGAALGVYEQYF | TGTGCCAGCAGCAAGGGGGCTGCCCTTGGGGTCTACGAGCAGTACTTC
TRBJ2-7 | few | NA | TRBV5-1 | CASSYSPGFTLGEGSYEQYF | TGCGCCAGCAGCTATTCTCCCGGGTTTACTTTAGGTGAAGGATCCTACGAGCAGTACTTC
TRBJ1-5 | few | NA | TRBV7-9 | CASSLRDAAPQHF | TGTGCCAGCAGCTTACGTGATGCGGCGCCCCAGCATTTT
TRBJ2-1 | NA | NA | TRBV18 | CASSQSWRDNEQFF | TGTGCCAGCTCCCAGTCGTGGCGGGACAATGAGCAGTTCTTC
TRBJ2-7 | few | TRBD1 | TRBV18 | CASSPSPGTGKTAEQYF | TGTGCCAGCTCACCCTCCCCCGGGACAGGGAAGACGGCCGAGCAGTACTTC
TRBJ2-7 | few | TRBD2 | TRBV9 | CASSVGFTSGIYEQYF | TGTGCCAGCAGCGTAGGATTTACTAGCGGGATCTACGAGCAGTACTTC
TRBJ2-1 | NA | NA | TRBV5-1 | CASSLGLRGPGEQFF | TGCGCCAGCAGCTTAGGTCTAAGGGGCCCAGGTGAGCAGTTCTTC
TRBJ1-1 | NA | TRBD1 | TRBV19 | CASSDRVVTEAFF | TGTGCCAGTAGTGACAGGGTAGTCACTGAAGCTTTCTTT
TRBJ2-5 | few | NA | TRBV5-4 | CASSSRETQYF | TGTGCCAGCAGCTCTCGGGAGACCCAGTACTTC
TRBJ1-2 | NA | NA | TRBV7-8 | CASSPRTRQPGDSGYTF | TGTGCCAGCAGCCCCCGGACAAGACAACCGGGGGACTCTGGCTACACCTTC
TRBJ2-5 | NA | TRBD2 | TRBV7-7 | CASSPRVTSGGETQYF | TGTGCTAGCAGCCCCCGGGTTACGTCGGGGGGTGAGACCCAGTACTTC
TRBJ2-3 | NA | TRBD1 | TRBV28 | CASRLRQGRATDTQYF | TGTGCCAGCAGGTTACGACAGGGTAGGGCCACAGATACGCAGTATTTT
TRBJ2-2 | NA | NA | TRBV9 | CASSVGPTGELFF | TGTGCCAGCAGCGTAGGGCCCACCGGGGAGCTGTTTTTT
TRBJ2-7 | NA | NA | TRBV5-6 | CASSLGGRVYEQYF | TGTGCCAGCAGCTTGGGGGGGCGGGTATACGAGCAGTACTTC
TRBJ1-1 | NA | NA | TRBV11-1 | CASSVNEGVSTEAFF | TGTGCCAGCAGCGTGAACGAGGGGGTTAGCACTGAAGCTTTCTTT
TRBJ2-7 | NA | NA | TRBV7-9 | CASSLALGQAMGEQYF | TGTGCCAGCAGCTTAGCTTTAGGACAAGCTATGGGGGAGCAGTACTTC
TRBJ2-2 | NA | TRBD1 | TRBV9 | CASSDGQGVFTGELFF | TGTGCCAGCAGCGACGGACAGGGTGTTTTCACCGGGGAGCTGTTTTTT
TRBJ1-5 | few | TRBD1 | TRBV9 | CASSVGTGSNQPQHF | TGTGCCAGCAGCGTAGGGACAGGTAGCAATCAGCCCCAGCATTTT
TRBJ2-1 | NA | NA | TRBV30 | CATEAAGSYNEQFF | TGTGCCACGGAGGCGGCGGGATCCTACAATGAGCAGTTCTTC
TRBJ2-7 | NA | NA | TRBV18 | CASSAKEGYEQYF | TGTGCCAGCTCGGCAAAGGAGGGCTACGAGCAGTACTTC
TRBJ2-7 | few | TRBD1 | TRBV2 | CASSEETGVYEQYF | TGTGCCAGCAGTGAAGAAACAGGGGTCTACGAGCAGTACTTC
TRBJ2-7 | NA | NA | TRBV6-1 | CASSRDSGLSGQYF | TGTGCCAGCAGCCGGGACTCTGGACTCTCGGGGCAGTACTTC
TRBJ1-1 | NA | NA | TRBV5-1 | CASGQMNTEAFF | TGCGCCAGTGGACAGATGAACACTGAAGCTTTCTTT
TRBJ2-1 | NA | TRBD2 | TRBV30 | CAWTAAGGNEQFF | TGTGCCTGGACAGCGGCGGGAGGGAATGAGCAGTTCTTC
TRBJ1-2 | few | NA | TRBV7-9 | CASSLLVGESYTF | TGTGCCAGCAGCTTATTGGTCGGGGAGAGCTACACCTTC
TRBJ1-1 | NA | NA | TRBV4-3 | CASSQSAENTEAFF | TGCGCCAGCAGCCAATCGGCGGAGAACACTGAAGCTTTCTTT
TRBJ2-7 | few | NA | TRBV2 | CASRPTLGEQYF | TGTGCCAGCAGGCCCACGCTCGGCGAGCAGTACTTC
TRBJ2-5 | NA | TRBD2 | TRBV27 | CAIRMGSGDIETQYF | TGTGCCATCCGAATGGGTAGCGGGGATATAGAGACCCAGTACTTC
TRBJ1-4 | NA | NA | TRBV5-5 | CASSNGTPGEKLFF | TGTGCCAGCAGCAACGGGACACCGGGTGAAAAACTGTTTTTT
TRBJ2-3 | few | NA | TRBV7-7 | CASSLERTDTQYF | TGTGCTAGCAGCTTAGAGCGCACAGATACGCAGTATTTT
TRBJ2-1 | NA | NA | TRBV5-4 | CASSQDSPPSGNEQFF | TGTGCCAGCAGCCAGGACAGCCCTCCTTCTGGCAATGAGCAGTTCTTC
TRBJ2-5 | few | TRBD2 | TRBV5-1 | CASSLLAGMETQYF | TGCGCCAGCAGCTTGTTAGCGGGGATGGAGACCCAGTACTTC
TRBJ2-5 | few | NA | TRBV5-1 | CASSSRDNQETQYF | TGCGCCAGCAGCTCTCGGGACAACCAAGAGACCCAGTACTTC
TRBJ2-3 | few | NA | TRBV4-3 | CASSPEGPGNTQYF | TGCGCCAGCAGCCCGGAGGGGCCGGGGAATACGCAGTATTTT
TRBJ1-1 | NA | NA | TRBV30 | CAWRQMNTEAFF | TGTGCCTGGAGACAAATGAACACTGAAGCTTTCTTT
TRBJ2-7 | NA | TRBD2 | TRBV6-1 | CASNLSGSSYEQYF | TGTGCCAGCAACCTAAGCGGGAGCTCCTACGAGCAGTACTTC
TRBJ2-6 | few | NA | TRBV19 | CASRTGLGGANVLTF | TGTGCCAGTAGGACGGGACTTGGTGGGGCCAACGTCCTGACTTTC
TRBJ1-1 | NA | TRBD1 | TRBV6-5 | CASRGQGLNTEAFF | TGTGCCAGCAGGGGACAGGGCTTGAACACTGAAGCTTTCTTT
TRBJ1-1 | NA | TRBD1 | TRBV23-1 | CASSQAGGQAVKNTEAFF | TGCGCCAGCAGTCAGGCAGGTGGACAGGCAGTAAAGAACACTGAAGCTTTCTTT
TRBJ2-7 | few | NA | TRBV5-1 | CASSLGTFNYEQYF | TGCGCCAGCAGCCTCGGGACTTTTAACTACGAGCAGTACTTC
TRBJ2-2 | NA | TRBD1 | TRBV11-1 | CASSFLYRGTGELFF | TGTGCCAGCAGCTTCCTTTACAGGGGCACCGGGGAGCTGTTTTTT
TRBJ2-2 | NA | TRBD2 | TRBV4-2 | CASSQDNAGGNTGELFF | TGTGCCAGCAGCCAAGATAACGCGGGAGGGAACACCGGGGAGCTGTTTTTT
TRBJ1-4 | NA | NA | TRBV30 | CAWSASHFQGRNEKLFF | TGTGCCTGGAGTGCGTCACATTTCCAGGGGCGCAATGAAAAACTGTTTTTT
TRBJ1-2 | few | NA | TRBV19 | CASSTWSYGYTF | TGTGCCAGTAGTACCTGGAGCTATGGCTACACCTTC